This TCR beta chain was documented in a study of cytomegalovirus exposure and HLA in healthy donors. Study-wide results and limits: Previous analysis showed most TCR beta V segments were productive about 90% or about 30% of the time. DRB1 had the most TCR associations and HLA-C the fewest, a later analysis found, with rates varying by HLA locus.

It was with 60 Vbeta and 13 Jbeta primers that the PCR ran. Clones were sequenced by immunoSEQ multiplex PCR, and TCRdb holds only the in-frame ones, with some missing. In the table there are about 170,000 clones, approximately 84% of which are singletons. This clone was seen a single time. Its antigen is currently unknown. Germline CDR1 reads SGDLS; CDR2 reads YYNGEE. Between the trimmed V and J ends, which lost 1 base and 7 bases, there was a span of 6 bases. The CDR3 runs to 12 residues. The TCR comes from a man younger than 35 in good health and CMV-seropositive. The V and J genes are TRBV9 and TRBJ2-1, with D hard to call. Sequencing was done on a sample of PBMCs. The CDR3 nucleotides are TGTGCCAGCAGCGTATCTTTAAATGAGCAGTTCTTC. It yields the protein CASSVSLNEQFF. Drawing the rest from reference TRBV9 and TRBJ2-1, the complete variable domain is DSGVTQTPKHLITATGQRVTLRCSPRSGDLSVYWYQQSLDQGLQFLIQYYNGEERAKGNILERFSAQQFPDLHSELNLSSLELGDSALYFCASSVSLNEQFFGPGTRLTVL.